The 24 T cell receptor beta chains below come from one sample, sequenced in a study of T cell changes during pregnancy in multiple sclerosis. Assay: immunoSEQ multiplex PCR; the TCRdb copy retains only in-frame clones and omits some. The data show about 50,000 clones, with around 94% seen just once and under 0.95% held by the top ten. The specimen was CD4+ T cells from peripheral blood mononuclear cells, collected in the third trimester of pregnancy. The receptors derive from a female donor with multiple sclerosis, enrolled in a pregnancy study.

This clone was picked up a small number of times. J is TRBJ1-1 and V is TRBV29-1, with 7 bases fitting TRBD1. Per the germline V gene, CDR1 is SQVTM and CDR2 is ANQGSEA. The CDR3 runs to 13 residues. Trimming at V came to 2 bases and at J to 3 bases, leaving 3 bases not matched to a gene. CDR3 amino acids: CSVERGLDTEAFF. The DNA for the CDR3 is TGCAGCGTTGAAAGGGGGCTCGACACTGAAGCTTTCTTT.

V gene TRBV30 combines with J gene TRBJ1-2; weak D call: TRBD1 (6 bases). The germline V gene encodes CDR1 GTSNPN and CDR2 SVGIG (reference sequence). The V end was cut by 0 bases, the J end by 4 bases, with 21 bases between. The CDR3 loop spans 17 amino acids. The CDR3 region is CAWSVPAGGRRSYGYTF. CDR3 nucleotides: TGTGCCTGGAGTGTTCCGGCGGGGGGCAGACGGAGCTATGGCTACACCTTC.

The CDR3 DNA reads TGTGCCAGTAGCCGACCGGGACTAGCGAAAGAGACCCAGTACTTC. Residues: CASSRPGLAKETQYF. V and J are TRBV19 and TRBJ2-5; 10 nucleotides line up with TRBD2. The CDR3 runs to 15 residues. J was trimmed by 3 bases and V by 6 bases; bases with no gene match: 7. The germline V gene encodes CDR1 LNHDA and CDR2 SQIVND (reference sequence).

This chain connects TRBV30 to TRBJ2-2; D remains unclear. This CDR3 region has 12 residues. Germline V gene data show CDR1 as GTSNPN and CDR2 as SVGIG (reference sequence). Trimming stripped 4 bases from V and 5 bases from J, with 8 bases between. The CDR3 is CAWNGLTGELFF. The CDR3 coding sequence is TGTGCCTGGAACGGGTTGACCGGGGAGCTGTTTTTT.

This clone appeared once. The rearrangement uses TRBV7-3 and TRBJ2-7, with 10 bases that match TRBD1. This CDR3 is 15 amino acids long. V shed 2 bases, J shed 1 base, and the junction held 2 bases outside the gene matches. The germline CDR1 and CDR2 sequences are SGHTA and FQGTGA. Here the CDR3 reads CASSLGQGGSYEQYF. DNA for the CDR3: TGTGCCAGCAGCTTAGGACAGGGGGGATCCTACGAGCAGTACTTC.

A single count supports this clone. This chain joins TRBV7-2 and TRBJ2-7; 8 nucleotides align to TRBD2. V lost 3 bases to trimming and J lost 4 bases; unmatched junction nucleotides: 8. The V gene's germline CDR1 is SGHTA and CDR2 FQGNSA. This CDR3 region has 15 residues. The CDR3 reads CASSLSGGGRYEQYF. For the CDR3, the DNA is TGTGCCAGCAGCTTGTCAGGCGGGGGGCGTTACGAGCAGTACTTC.

This chain uses TRBV7-6 with TRBJ2-7; possibly TRBD2 for D (6 bases). Trimming cost V 0 bases and J 4 bases, with 7 bases left between them. The germline V gene encodes CDR1 SGHVS and CDR2 FNYEAQ. This CDR3 spans 13 amino acids. Written as DNA, the CDR3 is TGTGCCAGCAGCTTAGCGCGGGAATACGAGCAGTACTTC. Translation: CASSLAREYEQYF.

This clone was recorded once. The V and J genes are TRBV9 and TRBJ2-5, with a tentative D call TRBD2 (6 bases). Germline assignment: CDR1 SGDLS and CDR2 YYNGEE. V was trimmed by 3 bases and J by 1 base, leaving 19 bases between them. The CDR3 is made up of 17 amino acids. CDR3 residues: CASSAGRRRGAQETQYF. The DNA for the CDR3 is TGTGCCAGCAGCGCGGGGAGGAGGCGGGGTGCCCAAGAGACCCAGTACTTC.

The chain combines TRBV10-3 with TRBJ1-2; D perhaps matches TRBD1 (6 bases). V was trimmed by 4 bases and J by 7 bases, leaving 13 bases between them. The germline CDR1 and CDR2 sequences are ENHRY and SYGVKD. The CDR3 is made up of 13 amino acids. CDR3 region: CAISVTTGGGYTF. CDR3 bases: TGTGCCATCAGTGTAACGACAGGAGGTGGCTACACCTTC.

This sequence joins TRBV6-5 and TRBJ1-2; TRBD1 matches 7 bases. CDR1 and CDR2 from the germline V gene are MNHEY and SVGAGI. CDR3 length: 15 amino acids. With V trimmed by 10 bases and J by 8 bases, 19 bases remained unmatched. CDR3 loop: CATLHQDRVLVGYTF. Written as DNA, the CDR3 is TGTGCCACCCTACATCAAGACAGGGTCTTGGTCGGCTACACCTTC.

This clone was detected only once. The genes are TRBV30 and TRBJ1-5; 7 nucleotides line up with TRBD1. CDR3 length: 13 residues. After removal of 7 bases from V and 4 bases from J, the junction contained 7 bases not matched to a gene. In germline, CDR1 is GTSNPN, CDR2 SVGIG (reference sequence). CDR3 sequence (DNA): TGTGCCTCCTCGACAGGGCCGAATCAGCCCCAGCATTTT. Translating it yields CASSTGPNQPQHF.

This chain joins TRBV7-2 and TRBJ2-1, with TRBD1 as a possible D gene (5 bases). Per the germline V gene, CDR1 is SGHTA and CDR2 is FQGNSA. The length of the CDR3 is 13 residues. V dropped 3 bases and J dropped 5 bases, with 8 bases sitting between them. CDR3 in DNA: TGTGCCAGCAGCTTTGGACAAAACAATGAGCAGTTCTTC. Its protein product is CASSFGQNNEQFF.

V is TRBV4-1 and J is TRBJ1-4, with 8 bases fitting TRBD1. Germline CDR1 is MGHRA and CDR2 is YSYEKL. The ends lost 1 base at V and 8 bases at J; junction bases unmatched: 9. CDR3 length: 16 amino acids. The CDR3 DNA reads TGCGCCAGCAGCCAAGGAAATGGACAGGGTAGGGAAAAACTGTTTTTT. Translation gives CASSQGNGQGREKLFF.

The CDR3 bases are TGTGCCAGTAGTATTCAGGGGGCGCGAAGCATGGAAAGTCATGGCTACACCTTC. Protein product: CASSIQGARSMESHGYTF. The V and J genes are TRBV19 and TRBJ1-2; 8 bases agree with TRBD1. CDR1 LNHDA and CDR2 SQIVND come from the germline V gene (reference sequence). The CDR3 is 18 amino acids. Losses at the gene ends were 3 bases for V and 6 bases for J; bases not matched to a gene: 18. Full variable domain (remainder filled in from reference TRBV19 and TRBJ1-2): DGGITQSPKYLFRKEGQNVTLSCEQNLNHDAMYWYRQDPGQGLRLIYYSQIVNDFQKGDIAEGYSVSREKKESFPLTVTSAQKNPTAFYLCASSIQGARSMESHGYTFGSGTRLTVV.

The gene calls are TRBV5-1 and TRBJ2-1; 10 bases fit TRBD1. V trimming: 2 bases; J trimming: 7 bases; junction bases outside the gene matches: 9. Germline V lookup: CDR1 SGHRS, CDR2 YFSETQ. The CDR3 totals 16 residues. The chain's CDR3 is CASSLRGQGNMNEQFF. CDR3 DNA: TGCGCCAGCAGCTTACGGGGACAGGGGAATATGAATGAGCAGTTCTTC.

This clone has a single count. Different DNA sequences within this sample yield the same CDR3. The chain employs TRBV19 and TRBJ1-3, with D hard to call. Germline assignment: CDR1 LNHDA and CDR2 SQIVND (reference sequence). This CDR3 region has 15 residues. The V end lost 4 bases, the J end lost 0 bases, and 10 bases lay between the germline ends. CDR3: CASSTYRSSGNTIYF. The DNA for the CDR3 is TGTGCCAGTAGTACCTACCGAAGCTCTGGAAACACCATATATTTT.

V gene TRBV9 combines with J gene TRBJ2-7; 7 bases agree with TRBD2. CDR1 is SGDLS, CDR2 YYNGEE, per germline. Trimming took 0 bases from V and 2 from J; bases not matched to a gene: 8. The CDR3 length is 16 residues. CDR3 sequence: CASSVVASGATYEQYF. DNA of the CDR3: TGTGCCAGCAGCGTAGTCGCGAGCGGGGCTACCTACGAGCAGTACTTC. The full variable domain, with the rest looked up from reference TRBV9 and TRBJ2-7, is DSGVTQTPKHLITATGQRVTLRCSPRSGDLSVYWYQQSLDQGLQFLIQYYNGEERAKGNILERFSAQQFPDLHSELNLSSLELGDSALYFCASSVVASGATYEQYFGPGTRLTVT.

The genes are TRBV6-1 and TRBJ2-1; D perhaps matches TRBD2 (5 bases). Germline CDR1 and CDR2: MNHNS and SASEGT. Trimming stripped 2 bases from V and 8 bases from J, with 13 bases between. CDR3 length equals 14 residues. The CDR3 region is CASSENPTRDEQFF. The CDR3 DNA sequence: TGTGCCAGCAGTGAAAATCCAACGAGGGATGAGCAGTTCTTC.

This chain uses TRBV19 with TRBJ2-4; 10 bases match TRBD2. The junction had 5 bases not matched to a gene; V was cut back by 1 base and J by 2 bases. The CDR3 has 17 residues. Germline V gene sequence: CDR1 LNHDA, CDR2 SQIVND (reference sequence). For the CDR3, the DNA is TGTGCCAGTAGTATAGTGGCAGCGGGGGGGCCCAAAAACATTCAGTACTTC. Its translation: CASSIVAAGGPKNIQYF.

This rearrangement joins TRBV10-3 to TRBJ1-5; 9 bases line up with TRBD1. The CDR3 length is 18 residues. Germline loops: CDR1 ENHRY, CDR2 SYGVKD. V lost 2 bases, J lost 3 bases, and 11 bases stayed unmatched. The chain's CDR3 is CAISEPPTGTGNNQPQHF. The CDR3, as DNA: TGTGCCATCAGTGAGCCACCGACGGGGACAGGGAACAATCAGCCCCAGCATTTT.

The V call is TRBV6-5, the J call TRBJ1-1, with D tentatively TRBD1 (5 bases). The germline CDR1 and CDR2 sequences are MNHEY and SVGAGI. This CDR3 has 14 amino acids. Trimming left V 0 bases short and J 4 bases short, with 9 bases between. DNA of the CDR3: TGTGCCAGCAGTTACTCGACGGGGGGCACTGAAGCTTTCTTT. Its translation: CASSYSTGGTEAFF.

This clone has only one observation. The V gene is TRBV5-1, the J gene TRBJ2-1; TRBD1 agrees at 8 bases. CDR1 is SGHRS, CDR2 YFSETQ, per germline. The V and J ends lost 1 base and 2 bases, in that order; junction bases with no gene match: 8. The CDR3 extends over 17 amino acids. The CDR3 loop reads CASSLTLDRVAYNEQFF. The CDR3 DNA reads TGCGCCAGCAGCTTGACCCTGGACAGGGTCGCCTACAATGAGCAGTTCTTC.

The V gene is TRBV11-1, the J gene TRBJ2-5; possible D gene TRBD2, 6 bases. Germline CDR1 and CDR2: SGHAT and FQDESV (reference sequence). V was cut by 5 bases and J by 5 bases, with 18 bases left in between. The CDR3 length is 15 residues. CDR3 protein: CASSPGLPVVETQYF. CDR3 nucleotides: TGTGCCAGCAGCCCGGGACTTCCCGTCGTGGAGACCCAGTACTTC.

The chain links TRBV9 to TRBJ2-2, with 10 bases fitting TRBD2. Germline lookup yields CDR1 SGDLS and CDR2 YYNGEE. The CDR3 loop spans 15 amino acids. The trim removed 4 bases at V and 4 bases at J, leaving 4 bases unmatched. The CDR3 DNA follows: TGTGCCAGCAGCCCCGGGACTAGCGTCACCGGGGAGCTGTTTTTT. Amino acid sequence: CASSPGTSVTGELFF.